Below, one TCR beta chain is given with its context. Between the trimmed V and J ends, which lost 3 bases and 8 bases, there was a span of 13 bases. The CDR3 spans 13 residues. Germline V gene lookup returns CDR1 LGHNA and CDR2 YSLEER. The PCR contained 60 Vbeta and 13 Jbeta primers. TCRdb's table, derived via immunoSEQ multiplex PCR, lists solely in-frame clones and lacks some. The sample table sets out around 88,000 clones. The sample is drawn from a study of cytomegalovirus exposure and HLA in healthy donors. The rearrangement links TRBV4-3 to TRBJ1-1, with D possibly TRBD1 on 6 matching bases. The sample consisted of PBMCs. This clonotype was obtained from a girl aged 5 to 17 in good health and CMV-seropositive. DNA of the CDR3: TGCGCCAGCAGCCATCAACAGGGATGCGAAGCTTTCTTT. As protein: CASSHQQGCEAFF.